This TCR beta chain is drawn from a study of control samples from healthy donors and cancer patients. The V gene lost 4 bases and the J gene lost 4 bases, with 19 bases spanning the gap. The CDR3 loop spans 17 amino acids. Per germline, CDR1 LNHDA and CDR2 SQIVND (reference sequence). Clones were sequenced by immunoSEQ multiplex PCR, and TCRdb holds only the in-frame ones, with some missing. The sample has about 44,000 clones, 87% seen once. Source material: PBMCs. This rearrangement joins TRBV19 to TRBJ2-2, with a possible D match to TRBD2 (6 bases). The clonotype originates from an older woman with lung cancer. The DNA for the CDR3 is TGTGCCAGTAGTAAAAACCATCTAGCGACCACCACCGGGGAGCTGTTTTTT. Its protein product is CASSKNHLATTTGELFF.